The present entry profiles one TCR beta chain with its context. Its antigen is as yet unknown. The entry originates in a study of cytotoxic CD8 clonotypes in ibrutinib-treated CLL. Study-wide points: A difference in sampling times existed between sustained-remission and progressing patients. Baseline levels were approached again at progression, after clonality had risen at ibrutinib response.

V lost 0 bases to trimming and J lost 4 bases, with 10 bases between them. Germline CDR1 is SGHRS and CDR2 is YFSETQ. This CDR3 has 14 residues. Profiled with immunoSEQ multiplex PCR; TCRdb holds only in-frame clones, not every one. The table lists roughly 97,000 clones, around four fifths of them singletons. The TCR was taken from a human donor with chronic lymphocytic leukemia. Sequences were derived from PBMCs, sampled after 12 months of ibrutinib treatment. The chain is built from TRBV5-1 and TRBJ1-1; the D is unclear. The CDR3 is CASSLVSGGTEAFF. The CDR3 nucleotides are TGCGCCAGCAGCTTGGTCTCAGGCGGCACTGAAGCTTTCTTT.